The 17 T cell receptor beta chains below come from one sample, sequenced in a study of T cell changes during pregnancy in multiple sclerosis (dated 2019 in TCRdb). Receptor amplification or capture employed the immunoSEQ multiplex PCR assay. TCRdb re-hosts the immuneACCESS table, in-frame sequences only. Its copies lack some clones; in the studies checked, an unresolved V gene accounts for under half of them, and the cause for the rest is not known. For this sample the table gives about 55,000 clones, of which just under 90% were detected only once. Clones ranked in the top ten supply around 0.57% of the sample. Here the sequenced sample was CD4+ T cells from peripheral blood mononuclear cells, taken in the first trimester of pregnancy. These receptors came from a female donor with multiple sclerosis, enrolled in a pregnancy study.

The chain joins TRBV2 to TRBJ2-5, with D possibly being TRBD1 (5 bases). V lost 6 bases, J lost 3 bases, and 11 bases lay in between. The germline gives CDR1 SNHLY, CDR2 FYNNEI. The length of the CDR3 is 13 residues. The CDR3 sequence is CASRGGAKETQYF. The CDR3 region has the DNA TGTGCCAGCAGGGGTGGGGCGAAAGAGACCCAGTACTTC.

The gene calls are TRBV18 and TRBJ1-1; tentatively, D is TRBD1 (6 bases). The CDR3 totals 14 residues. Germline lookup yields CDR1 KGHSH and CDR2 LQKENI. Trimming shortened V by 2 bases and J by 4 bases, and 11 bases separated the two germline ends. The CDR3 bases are TGTGCCAGCTCACCAAAGACAGGAGGCACTGAAGCTTTCTTT. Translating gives CASSPKTGGTEAFF.

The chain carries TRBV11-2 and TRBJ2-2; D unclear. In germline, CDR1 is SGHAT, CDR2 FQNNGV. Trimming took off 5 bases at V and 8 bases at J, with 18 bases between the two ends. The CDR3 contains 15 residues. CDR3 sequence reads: CASSGELTRSGELFF. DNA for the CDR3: TGTGCCAGCAGCGGCGAACTAACTCGGTCTGGGGAGCTGTTTTTT.

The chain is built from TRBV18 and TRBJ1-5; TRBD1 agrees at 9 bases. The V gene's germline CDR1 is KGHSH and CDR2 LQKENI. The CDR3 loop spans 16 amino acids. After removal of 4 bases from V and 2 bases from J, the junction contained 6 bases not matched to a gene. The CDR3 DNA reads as TGTGCCAGCTCACGCACAGGGGGCATGGGCAATCAGCCCCAGCATTTT. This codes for CASSRTGGMGNQPQHF.

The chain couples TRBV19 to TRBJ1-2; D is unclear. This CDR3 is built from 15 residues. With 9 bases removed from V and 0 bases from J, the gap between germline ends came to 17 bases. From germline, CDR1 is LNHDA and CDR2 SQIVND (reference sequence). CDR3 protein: CASSREAHANYGYTF. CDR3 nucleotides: TGTGCCAGCTCGCGCGAGGCACATGCTAACTATGGCTACACCTTC.

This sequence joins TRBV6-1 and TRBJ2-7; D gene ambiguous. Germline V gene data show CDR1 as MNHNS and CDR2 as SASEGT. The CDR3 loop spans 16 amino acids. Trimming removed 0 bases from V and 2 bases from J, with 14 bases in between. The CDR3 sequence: CASSEALQAFAYEQYF. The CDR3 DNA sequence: TGTGCCAGCAGTGAAGCGCTTCAGGCTTTCGCCTACGAGCAGTACTTC.

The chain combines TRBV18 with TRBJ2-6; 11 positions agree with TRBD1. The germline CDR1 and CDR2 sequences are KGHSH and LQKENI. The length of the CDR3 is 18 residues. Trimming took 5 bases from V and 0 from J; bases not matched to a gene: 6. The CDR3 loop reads CASSGRTGGDSGANVLTF. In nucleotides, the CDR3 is TGTGCCAGCTCAGGACGGACAGGGGGCGACTCTGGGGCCAACGTCCTGACTTTC.

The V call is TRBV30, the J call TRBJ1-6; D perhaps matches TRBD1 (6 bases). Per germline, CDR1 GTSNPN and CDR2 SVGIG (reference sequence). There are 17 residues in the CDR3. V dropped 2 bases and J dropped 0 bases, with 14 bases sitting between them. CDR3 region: CAWSRRTGSSYNSPLHF. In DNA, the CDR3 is TGTGCCTGGAGTCGAAGAACAGGGAGCTCCTATAATTCACCCCTCCACTTT.

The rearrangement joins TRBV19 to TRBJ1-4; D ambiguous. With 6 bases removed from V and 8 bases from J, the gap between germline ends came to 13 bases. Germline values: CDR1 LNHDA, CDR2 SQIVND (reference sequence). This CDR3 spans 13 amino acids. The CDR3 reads CASSRDIGEKLFF. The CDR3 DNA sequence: TGTGCCAGTAGCCGCGACATTGGAGAAAAACTGTTTTTT.

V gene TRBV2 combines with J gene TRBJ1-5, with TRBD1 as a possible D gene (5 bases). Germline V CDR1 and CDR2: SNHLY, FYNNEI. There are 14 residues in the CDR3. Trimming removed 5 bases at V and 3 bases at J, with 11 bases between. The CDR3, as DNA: TGTGCCAGCAGTCTGGACACCCCCAATCAGCCCCAGCATTTT. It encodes CASSLDTPNQPQHF.

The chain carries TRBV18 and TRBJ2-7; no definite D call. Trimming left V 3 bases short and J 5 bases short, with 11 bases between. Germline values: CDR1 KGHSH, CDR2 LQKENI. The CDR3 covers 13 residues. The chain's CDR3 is CASSPGTQDEQYF. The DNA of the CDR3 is TGTGCCAGCTCACCTGGCACCCAGGACGAGCAGTACTTC.

CDR3 in DNA: TGTGCCAGCAGCTTTTATCAGGGTGAAGAGACCCAGTACTTC. It specifies CASSFYQGEETQYF. The V and J genes are TRBV5-8 and TRBJ2-5, with D maybe TRBD1 (5 bases). The CDR3 loop spans 14 amino acids. Germline V lookup: CDR1 SGHTS, CDR2 YDEGEE. V was shortened by 2 bases and J by 3 bases, with 11 bases between the two germline ends.

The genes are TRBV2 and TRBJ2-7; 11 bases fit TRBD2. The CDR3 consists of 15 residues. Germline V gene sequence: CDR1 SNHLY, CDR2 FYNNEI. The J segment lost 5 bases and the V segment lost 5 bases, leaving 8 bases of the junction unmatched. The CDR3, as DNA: TGTGCCAGCAGTTCTCTAGCGGGAGGATCCAACGAGCAGTACTTC. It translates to CASSSLAGGSNEQYF.

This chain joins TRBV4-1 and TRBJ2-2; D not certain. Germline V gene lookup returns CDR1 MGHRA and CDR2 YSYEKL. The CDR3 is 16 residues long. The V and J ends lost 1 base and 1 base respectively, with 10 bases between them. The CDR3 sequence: CASSQGFGQNTGELFF. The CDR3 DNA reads TGCGCCAGCAGCCAAGGGTTTGGGCAGAACACCGGGGAGCTGTTTTTT.

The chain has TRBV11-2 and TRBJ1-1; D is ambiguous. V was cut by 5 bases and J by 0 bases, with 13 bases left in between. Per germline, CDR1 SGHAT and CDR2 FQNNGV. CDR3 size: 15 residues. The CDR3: CASSLTRLMNTEAFF. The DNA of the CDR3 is TGTGCCAGCAGCCTAACCAGACTAATGAACACTGAAGCTTTCTTT.

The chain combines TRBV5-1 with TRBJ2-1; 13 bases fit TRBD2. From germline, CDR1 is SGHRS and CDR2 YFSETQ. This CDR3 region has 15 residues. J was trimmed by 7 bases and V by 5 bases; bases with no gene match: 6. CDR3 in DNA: TGCGCCAGCAGTTGGGGACTAGCGGGAAGGAATGAGCAGTTCTTC. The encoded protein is CASSWGLAGRNEQFF. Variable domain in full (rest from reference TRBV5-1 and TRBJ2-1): KAGVTQTPRYLIKTRGQQVTLSCSPISGHRSVSWYQQTPGQGLQFLFEYFSETQRNKGNFPGRFSGRQFSNSRSEMNVSTLELGDSALYLCASSWGLAGRNEQFFGPGTRLTVL.

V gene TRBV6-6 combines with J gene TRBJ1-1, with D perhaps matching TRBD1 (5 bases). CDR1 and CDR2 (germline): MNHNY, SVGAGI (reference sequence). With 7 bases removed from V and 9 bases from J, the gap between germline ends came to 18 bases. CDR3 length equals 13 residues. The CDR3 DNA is TGTGCCAGCAATCCATGGCAGGGTGGGAAAGCTTTCTTT. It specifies CASNPWQGGKAFF.